Listed below are T cell receptor beta chains from one sample, sequenced in a study of Graves' ophthalmopathy and Graves' hyperthyroidism. One entry per CDR3 protein, called by TCRdb with MiXCR from the multiplex PCR reads. This sample has over a million distinct CDR3 sequences, with about 40% found just once. Sample: peripheral blood or thyroid tissue (not recorded which). Receptor source: an adult man with Graves' hyperthyroidism. The CDR3 runs from the conserved cysteine through the conserved F or W. Each record gives: V gene, J gene, clone size, D gene, CDR3 DNA, CDR3 protein. The D gene is left open where the match is weak. Not all rows give a size; the values are once, few, many and, for expanded clones, a class.

v_call: TRBV5-1
j_call: TRBJ2-7
clone_size: -
d_call: -
cdr3_nt: TGCGCCAGCAGCCGGGACCGGGGGCAGACCTACGAGCAGTACTTC
cdr3_aa: CASSRDRGQTYEQYF

v_call: TRBV19
j_call: TRBJ1-6
clone_size: -
d_call: TRBD1
cdr3_nt: TGTGCCAGTAGTAACCCGGGACAGGTGGGATCACCCCTCCACTTT
cdr3_aa: CASSNPGQVGSPLHF

v_call: TRBV5-5
j_call: TRBJ1-2
clone_size: many
d_call: -
cdr3_nt: TGTGCCAGCAGCTTGGGCCTGACTGCCTATGGCTACACCTTC
cdr3_aa: CASSLGLTAYGYTF

v_call: TRBV6-1
j_call: TRBJ1-2
clone_size: -
d_call: -
cdr3_nt: TGTGCCAGCAGTCCTCTCTTCCGGGGTACTTCGAATCATGGCTACACCTTC
cdr3_aa: CASSPLFRGTSNHGYTF

v_call: TRBV12-3/TRBV12-4
j_call: TRBJ1-2
clone_size: -
d_call: TRBD1
cdr3_nt: TGTGCCAGCAGTTACCCAGGACAGGACAGCTACACCTTC
cdr3_aa: CASSYPGQDSYTF

v_call: TRBV2
j_call: TRBJ1-3
clone_size: once
d_call: -
cdr3_nt: TGTGCCAGCAGGCCACATCCTGGAAACACCATATATTTT
cdr3_aa: CASRPHPGNTIYF

v_call: TRBV2
j_call: TRBJ2-7
clone_size: many
d_call: -
cdr3_nt: TGTGCCAGCGGAGACGTGGGCTCGAGCTCCTACGAGCAGTACTTC
cdr3_aa: CASGDVGSSSYEQYF

v_call: TRBV6-2/TRBV6-3
j_call: TRBJ2-2
clone_size: few
d_call: TRBD2
cdr3_nt: TGTGCCAGCACTCCATGGGGGACTAGGAACACCGGGGAGCTGTTTTTT
cdr3_aa: CASTPWGTRNTGELFF

v_call: TRBV5-1
j_call: TRBJ1-5
clone_size: -
d_call: TRBD1
cdr3_nt: TGCGCCAGCAGCACAGGGGGTACTGGTCAGCCCCAGCATTTT
cdr3_aa: CASSTGGTGQPQHF

v_call: TRBV5-1
j_call: TRBJ2-2
clone_size: many
d_call: -
cdr3_nt: TGCGCCAGCAATGCTGGGGGCGCGAGCACCGGGGAGCTGTTTTTT
cdr3_aa: CASNAGGASTGELFF

v_call: TRBV27
j_call: TRBJ2-2
clone_size: -
d_call: TRBD2
cdr3_nt: TGTGCCAGCAGTTCATTCAAACTAGCGGCGAACACCGGGGAGCTGTTTTTT
cdr3_aa: CASSSFKLAANTGELFF

v_call: TRBV2
j_call: TRBJ2-5
clone_size: -
d_call: TRBD1
cdr3_nt: TGTGCCAGCAGTGATTTCTCAGGGGGCTTTGACGAGCAGCTTGGGACCCAGTACTTC
cdr3_aa: CASSDFSGGFDEQLGTQYF

v_call: TRBV7-9
j_call: TRBJ1-1
clone_size: many
d_call: TRBD1
cdr3_nt: TGTGCCAGCAGCCCGGACAGGGCAGGAACTGAAGCTTTCTTT
cdr3_aa: CASSPDRAGTEAFF

v_call: TRBV24-1
j_call: TRBJ1-2
clone_size: many
d_call: -
cdr3_nt: TGTGCCACCAGTGGTACCGGGACTGACTTTATTGGCTACACCTTC
cdr3_aa: CATSGTGTDFIGYTF

v_call: TRBV7-8
j_call: TRBJ1-4
clone_size: -
d_call: -
cdr3_nt: TGTGCCAGCACCCAGGGTGAAAAACTGTTTTTT
cdr3_aa: CASTQGEKLFF

v_call: TRBV7-8
j_call: TRBJ2-7
clone_size: -
d_call: TRBD1
cdr3_nt: TGTGCCAGTGATTTCGGGACAGGGGGCGAGCAGTACTTC
cdr3_aa: CASDFGTGGEQYF

v_call: TRBV9
j_call: TRBJ1-4
clone_size: few
d_call: TRBD1
cdr3_nt: TGTGCCAGCAGCGTAGGGCCAGGGGGCGTTGAAAAACTGTTTTTT
cdr3_aa: CASSVGPGGVEKLFF

v_call: TRBV5-5
j_call: TRBJ2-5
clone_size: -
d_call: TRBD2
cdr3_nt: TGTGCCAGCAGCTTGAGGTCGGTAGCGGGATTTCAGGAGACCCAGTACTTC
cdr3_aa: CASSLRSVAGFQETQYF

v_call: TRBV27
j_call: TRBJ1-5
clone_size: -
d_call: -
cdr3_nt: TGTGCTTCCCGGAGGGGGACCTCGGCGAATCAGCCCCAGCATTTT
cdr3_aa: CASRRGTSANQPQHF

v_call: TRBV10-3
j_call: TRBJ2-2
clone_size: -
d_call: TRBD1
cdr3_nt: TGTGCCATCAGGGGCGCCCGGACAGGGGGCACCGGGGAGCTGTTTTTT
cdr3_aa: CAIRGARTGGTGELFF

v_call: TRBV12-3/TRBV12-4
j_call: TRBJ1-4
clone_size: -
d_call: -
cdr3_nt: TGTGCCAGCAGTTTACGCGTCGCAAATGAAAAACTGTTTTTT
cdr3_aa: CASSLRVANEKLFF

v_call: TRBV29-1
j_call: TRBJ2-7
clone_size: -
d_call: -
cdr3_nt: TGCAGCGTTGACCAAGCGAACACCGGGGAGCAGTACTTC
cdr3_aa: CSVDQANTGEQYF

v_call: TRBV7-8
j_call: TRBJ2-7
clone_size: few
d_call: -
cdr3_nt: TGTGCCAGCAGCTTACGGAGAACCAGGCAGTTAACCGCCTACGAGCAGTACTTC
cdr3_aa: CASSLRRTRQLTAYEQYF

v_call: TRBV25-1
j_call: TRBJ1-6
clone_size: -
d_call: -
cdr3_nt: TGTGCCAGCAGTGAAACCCAGGGGATCTATAATTCACCCCTCCACTTT
cdr3_aa: CASSETQGIYNSPLHF

v_call: TRBV7-9
j_call: TRBJ1-6
clone_size: many
d_call: TRBD1
cdr3_nt: TGTGCCAGCAGCAAGGACGTCGGGGGGACAGGGGTTTCACCCCTCCACTTT
cdr3_aa: CASSKDVGGTGVSPLHF

v_call: TRBV28
j_call: TRBJ1-4
clone_size: -
d_call: -
cdr3_nt: TGTGCCAGCAGTTTACTGAACTCAGCAACTAATGAAAAACTGTTTTTT
cdr3_aa: CASSLLNSATNEKLFF

v_call: TRBV20-1
j_call: TRBJ2-7
clone_size: -
d_call: TRBD2
cdr3_nt: TGCAGTGCTAGAGATCTGATCGGGGGCGGGAGGGCCTACGAGCAGTACTTC
cdr3_aa: CSARDLIGGGRAYEQYF

v_call: TRBV20-1
j_call: TRBJ2-7
clone_size: many
d_call: TRBD1
cdr3_nt: TGCAGTGTCCCCCTGGACAGGGACGAGCAGTACTTC
cdr3_aa: CSVPLDRDEQYF

v_call: TRBV5-1
j_call: TRBJ1-1
clone_size: once
d_call: -
cdr3_nt: TGCGCCAGCAGCTTGGGGGGCCCACCGGGCACTGAAGCTTTCTTT
cdr3_aa: CASSLGGPPGTEAFF

v_call: TRBV10-3
j_call: TRBJ2-7
clone_size: -
d_call: -
cdr3_nt: TGTGCCATCACCCGAGGTAGGGGGGAATGGGAGCAGTACTTC
cdr3_aa: CAITRGRGEWEQYF

v_call: TRBV20-1
j_call: TRBJ2-7
clone_size: many
d_call: -
cdr3_nt: TGCAGTGCTAGTTTAAATTCCTACGAGCAGTACTTC
cdr3_aa: CSASLNSYEQYF

v_call: TRBV14
j_call: TRBJ2-1
clone_size: few
d_call: TRBD2
cdr3_nt: TGTGCCAGCAGCCAAGTCGCGCGGGAGGGTAATGAGCAGTTCTTC
cdr3_aa: CASSQVAREGNEQFF

v_call: TRBV10-3
j_call: TRBJ2-7
clone_size: -
d_call: TRBD1
cdr3_nt: TGTGCCATCAGCGGACAGGGCGTCTCCTGCGAGCAGTACTTC
cdr3_aa: CAISGQGVSCEQYF

v_call: TRBV7-6
j_call: TRBJ1-3
clone_size: many
d_call: -
cdr3_nt: TGTGCCAGCAGCCCCCTCACAGGACAAAACTCTGGAAACACCATATATTTT
cdr3_aa: CASSPLTGQNSGNTIYF

v_call: TRBV14
j_call: TRBJ2-5
clone_size: -
d_call: -
cdr3_nt: TGTGCCAGCAGCCAAGAGGCTCAGGGCGTAAGAGAGACCCAGTACTTC
cdr3_aa: CASSQEAQGVRETQYF

v_call: TRBV5-6
j_call: TRBJ2-7
clone_size: -
d_call: TRBD1
cdr3_nt: TGTGCCAGCAGCTTGCTAGGGGGCCCAAGATCCTACGAGCAGTACTTC
cdr3_aa: CASSLLGGPRSYEQYF

v_call: TRBV18
j_call: TRBJ2-6
clone_size: -
d_call: -
cdr3_nt: TGTGCCAGCTCACCGGGCGTGGGCTCTGGGGCCAACGTCCTGACTTTC
cdr3_aa: CASSPGVGSGANVLTF

v_call: TRBV14
j_call: TRBJ1-1
clone_size: many
d_call: -
cdr3_nt: TGTGCCAGCAGCCAAGAGGTATTCGGATTACTGAACACTGAAGCTTTCTTT
cdr3_aa: CASSQEVFGLLNTEAFF

v_call: TRBV6-5
j_call: TRBJ1-5
clone_size: few
d_call: -
cdr3_nt: TGTGCCAGCAGCCGGAAGCCCCAGCATTTT
cdr3_aa: CASSRKPQHF

v_call: TRBV29-1
j_call: TRBJ1-2
clone_size: -
d_call: -
cdr3_nt: TGCAGCGTTGTAGACAGGCATGGCTACACCTTC
cdr3_aa: CSVVDRHGYTF

v_call: TRBV29-1
j_call: TRBJ2-7
clone_size: many
d_call: -
cdr3_nt: TGCAGCGTTCTGACCAGGTTTCGAGGAGCCTACGAGCAGTACTTC
cdr3_aa: CSVLTRFRGAYEQYF

v_call: TRBV7-7
j_call: TRBJ2-2
clone_size: many
d_call: -
cdr3_nt: TGTGCCAGCAGCTTTCGGAGTACCGGGGAGCTGTTTTTT
cdr3_aa: CASSFRSTGELFF